A single sample gave rise to the 5 T cell receptor beta chains below, sequenced in a study of blood T cell repertoires in COVID-19. TCRdb's table, derived via immunoSEQ multiplex PCR, lists solely in-frame clones and lacks some. Found here are about 210,000 clones, less than 90% of them singletons; the top ten hold approximately 0.69%. The sample was peripheral blood. All receptors come from a man between 40 and 49 years old with acute or convalescent COVID-19.

This clone was observed a single time. V usage is TRBV19 and J usage is TRBJ2-2, with D perhaps matching TRBD1 (6 bases). The CDR3 totals 14 residues. V dropped 6 bases and J dropped 1 base, with 9 bases sitting between them. Germline CDR1 is LNHDA and CDR2 is SQIVND (reference sequence). The CDR3 nucleotides are TGTGCCAGTAGCCCGACAGGGAACACCGGGGAGCTGTTTTTT. This gives the protein CASSPTGNTGELFF.

The J gene is TRBJ2-7, the V gene TRBV12-2; the D call of TRBD1 is as the table states it, not checked on the DNA. TRBV12-2 is a listed pseudogene. The CDR3 contains 14 residues. The CDR3 coding sequence is TGTGCAAGTCGCTTAGGCCACAGGGGTTACGAGCAGTACTTC. This sequence encodes CASRLGHRGYEQYF.

The V gene is TRBV19, the J gene TRBJ2-1; TRBD1 is a possible D gene (6 bases). The V and J ends lost 7 bases and 2 bases respectively, with 15 bases between them. The CDR3 length is 15 residues. Germline CDR1 and CDR2: LNHDA and SQIVND (reference sequence). The CDR3 sequence is CASTWGQPPYNEQFF. Written as DNA, the CDR3 is TGTGCCAGTACATGGGGACAACCCCCCTACAATGAGCAGTTCTTC. The whole variable domain, remainder taken from reference TRBV19 and TRBJ2-1, is DGGITQSPKYLFRKEGQNVTLSCEQNLNHDAMYWYRQDPGQGLRLIYYSQIVNDFQKGDIAEGYSVSREKKESFPLTVTSAQKNPTAFYLCASTWGQPPYNEQFFGPGTRLTVL.

The chain is built from TRBV7-2 and TRBJ2-1; the match to TRBD2 covers 13 bases. The V gene's germline CDR1 is SGHTA and CDR2 FQGNSA. CDR3 length: 15 residues. Losses at the gene ends were 5 bases for V and 6 bases for J; bases not matched to a gene: 4. The CDR3 region has the DNA TGTGCCAGCAGCCCCGGACTAGCGGGGGCCAATGAGCAGTTCTTC. This sequence encodes CASSPGLAGANEQFF. The whole variable domain, filled in from reference TRBV7-2 and TRBJ2-1, reads GAGVSQSPSNKVTEKGKDVELRCDPISGHTALYWYRQSLGQGLEFLIYFQGNSAPDKSGLPSDRFSAERTGGSVSTLTIQRTQQEDSAVYLCASSPGLAGANEQFFGPGTRLTVL.

This chain connects TRBV15 to TRBJ2-7; TRBD1 aligns across 8 bases. The CDR3 length is 15 residues. V lost 9 bases and J lost 3; bases outside the gene matches: 13. Germline CDR1 reads LNHNV; CDR2 reads YYDKDF (reference sequence). The CDR3 loop is CATKTRDRSLYEQYF. CDR3 bases: TGTGCCACAAAAACCAGGGACAGGTCCCTCTACGAGCAGTACTTC.